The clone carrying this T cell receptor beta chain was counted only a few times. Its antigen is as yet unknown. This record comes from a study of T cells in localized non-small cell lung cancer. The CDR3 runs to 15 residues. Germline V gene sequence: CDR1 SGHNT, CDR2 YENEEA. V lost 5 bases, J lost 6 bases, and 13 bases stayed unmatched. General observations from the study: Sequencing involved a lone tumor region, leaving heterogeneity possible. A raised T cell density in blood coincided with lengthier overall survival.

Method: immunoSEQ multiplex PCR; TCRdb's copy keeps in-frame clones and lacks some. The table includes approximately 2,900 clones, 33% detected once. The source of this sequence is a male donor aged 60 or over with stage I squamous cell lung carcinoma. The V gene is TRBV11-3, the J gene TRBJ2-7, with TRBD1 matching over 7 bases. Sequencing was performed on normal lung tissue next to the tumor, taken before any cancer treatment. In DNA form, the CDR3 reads TGTGCCAGCAGCACGACAGGGCAGGTTAGGGGCGAGCAGTACTTC. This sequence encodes CASSTTGQVRGEQYF.